These 20 T cell receptor beta chains share one sample of origin, sequenced in a study of control samples from healthy donors and cancer patients. Assay: immunoSEQ multiplex PCR; the TCRdb copy retains only in-frame clones and omits some. The sample lists around 120,000 clones; 93% were seen once. Specimen: blood. The receptors here all came from a man aged 25 to 40 in good health.

The chain's CDR3 is CATSPGGWTEAFF. CDR3 coding DNA: TGTGCCACATCCCCAGGGGGATGGACTGAAGCTTTCTTT. The rearrangement joins TRBV28 to TRBJ1-1, with TRBD1 matching 7 bases. With V trimmed by 10 bases and J by 5 bases, 10 bases remained unmatched. Germline V gene data show CDR1 as MDHEN and CDR2 as SYDVKM. CDR3 size: 13 residues.

The rearrangement uses TRBV18 and TRBJ2-2; D gene unclear. The V end was cut by 3 bases, the J end by 5 bases, with 10 bases between. The CDR3 covers 14 residues. Germline-derived CDR1 and CDR2 are KGHSH and LQKENI. The CDR3, as DNA: TGTGCCAGCTCACCTCAACTGGTGACCGGGGAGCTGTTTTTT. It is translated as CASSPQLVTGELFF. The variable domain in full, completed from reference TRBV18 and TRBJ2-2, reads NAGVMQNPRHLVRRRGQEARLRCSPMKGHSHVYWYRQLPEEGLKFMVYLQKENIIDESGMPKERFSAEFPKEGPSILRIQQVVRGDSAAYFCASSPQLVTGELFFGEGSRLTVL.

Only one count was recorded for this clone. The chain carries TRBV5-6 and TRBJ1-3; D is ambiguous. The CDR3 covers 12 residues. V lost 3 bases and J 8 bases, leaving 9 bases between the germline ends. Germline assignment: CDR1 SGHDT and CDR2 YYEEEE. The CDR3: CASSWLGHTIYF. The CDR3 nucleotides are TGTGCCAGCAGCTGGCTGGGTCACACCATATATTTT. The full variable domain, in which reference TRBV5-6 and TRBJ1-3 provide the parts outside the CDR3, is DAGVTQSPTHLIKTRGQQVTLRCSPKSGHDTVSWYQQALGQGPQFIFQYYEEEERQRGNFPDRFSGHQFPNYSSELNVNALLLGDSALYLCASSWLGHTIYFGEGSWLTVV.

V gene TRBV6-6 combines with J gene TRBJ1-5; D is uncertain. Germline values: CDR1 MNHNY, CDR2 SVGAGI (reference sequence). This CDR3 spans 19 amino acids. V lost 5 bases to trimming and J lost 0 bases, with 23 bases between them. The DNA of the CDR3 is TGTGCCAGCAGTCCGTGGGCGCCGCAGGAGCCTTATAGCAATCAGCCCCAGCATTTT. It encodes CASSPWAPQEPYSNQPQHF.

The genes are TRBV6-1 and TRBJ2-5; 14 nucleotides match TRBD2. The CDR3 length is 19 residues. Germline V gene data show CDR1 as MNHNS and CDR2 as SASEGT. V trimming: 0 bases; J trimming: 4 bases; junction bases outside the gene matches: 10. For the CDR3, the DNA is TGTGCCAGCAGTGAAGCCGGGACTAGCGGGGGTTTCGGTTCAGAGACCCAGTACTTC. Its protein product is CASSEAGTSGGFGSETQYF.

V gene TRBV28 combines with J gene TRBJ1-4; D might be TRBD1 (6 bases). The germline V gene has CDR1 MDHEN and CDR2 SYDVKM. The CDR3 runs to 14 residues. V was shortened by 5 bases and J by 1 base, with 8 bases between the two germline ends. The CDR3 is CASSQQGTNEKLFF. The CDR3 DNA is TGTGCCAGCAGTCAACAGGGAACTAATGAAAAACTGTTTTTT.

V and J are TRBV13 and TRBJ1-1; D uncertain. The CDR3 extends over 16 amino acids. The V gene's germline CDR1 is PRHDT and CDR2 FYEKMQ (reference sequence). Trimming took off 4 bases at V and 1 base at J, with 16 bases between the two ends. The CDR3 protein is CASSSSNTYRNTEAFF. The CDR3 DNA follows: TGTGCCAGCAGCTCATCCAATACCTACAGGAACACTGAAGCTTTCTTT.

This sequence joins TRBV6-6 and TRBJ1-1; 7 nucleotides align to TRBD1. The CDR3 consists of 14 residues. V lost 6 bases to trimming and J lost 5 bases; unmatched junction nucleotides: 9. Germline CDR1 is MNHNY and CDR2 is SVGAGI (reference sequence). Here the CDR3 reads CASRSWQGDTEAFF. The CDR3 nucleotides read TGTGCCAGCAGGTCGTGGCAGGGGGATACTGAAGCTTTCTTT.

The V gene is TRBV7-8, the J gene TRBJ1-1; a possible D gene is TRBD1 (6 bases). Germline V gene sequence: CDR1 SGHVS, CDR2 FQNEAQ. The CDR3 runs to 14 residues. Trimming shortened V by 5 bases and J by 1 base, and 11 bases separated the two germline ends. CDR3 loop: CASSQGSSNTEAFF. The CDR3 DNA is TGTGCCAGCAGCCAGGGGAGTTCGAACACTGAAGCTTTCTTT.

V gene TRBV6-1 combines with J gene TRBJ1-5; D uncertain. V was trimmed by 3 bases and J by 1 base, leaving 10 bases between them. In germline, CDR1 is MNHNS, CDR2 SASEGT. This CDR3 spans 15 amino acids. The CDR3 spells CASSEVGGSNQPQHF. CDR3 DNA sequence: TGTGCCAGCAGTGAGGTGGGTGGAAGCAATCAGCCCCAGCATTTT.

This sequence joins TRBV6-2 or TRBV6-3 and TRBJ2-5; D not resolved. Trimming took off 0 bases at V and 3 bases at J, with 5 bases between the two ends. This CDR3 spans 13 amino acids. The V gene's germline CDR1 is MNHEY and CDR2 SVGEGT. The CDR3, as DNA: TGTGCCAGCAGTTACTCTACTGAAGAGACCCAGTACTTC. This codes for CASSYSTEETQYF.

The V call is TRBV11-2, the J call TRBJ2-2; D possibly corresponds to TRBD2 (7 bases). Germline V lookup: CDR1 SGHAT, CDR2 FQNNGV. The CDR3 loop spans 16 amino acids. The ends were cut back, 5 bases at V and 0 bases at J, with 13 bases in the middle. The CDR3: CASSLSGGPNTGELFF. The CDR3, as DNA: TGTGCCAGCAGCCTCTCGGGGGGCCCGAACACCGGGGAGCTGTTTTTT.

The chain employs TRBV2 and TRBJ2-2; TRBD2 matches at 11 bases. Trimming took 4 bases from V and 1 from J; bases not matched to a gene: 8. The CDR3 runs 18 residues. From germline, CDR1 is SNHLY and CDR2 FYNNEI. The DNA of the CDR3 is TGTGCCAGCAGTGTAATAGCGGGGGGGCATGTGAACACCGGGGAGCTGTTTTTT. It specifies CASSVIAGGHVNTGELFF.

The chain is built from TRBV3-1 (or the pseudogene TRBV3-2) and TRBJ2-7; the D is unclear. Germline V gene data show CDR1 as LGHDT and CDR2 as YNNKEL (reference sequence). Deletions cut 0 bases from V and 1 base from J, with 7 bases between. The CDR3 totals 14 residues. The chain's CDR3 is CASSQDWQSYEQYF. In nucleotides, the CDR3 is TGTGCCAGCAGCCAAGATTGGCAGTCCTACGAGCAGTACTTC.

The gene calls are TRBV5-1 and TRBJ2-5; TRBD2 agrees at 10 bases. V lost 4 bases, J lost 7 bases, and 16 bases stayed unmatched. Germline V gene data show CDR1 as SGHRS and CDR2 as YFSETQ. This CDR3 region has 17 residues. CDR3 loop: CASSPSLVAGGQGTQYF. As DNA, the CDR3 is TGCGCCAGCAGCCCGTCCTTGGTAGCGGGGGGCCAGGGGACCCAGTACTTC. The full variable domain, with the rest looked up from reference TRBV5-1 and TRBJ2-5, is KAGVTQTPRYLIKTRGQQVTLSCSPISGHRSVSWYQQTPGQGLQFLFEYFSETQRNKGNFPGRFSGRQFSNSRSEMNVSTLELGDSALYLCASSPSLVAGGQGTQYFGPGTRLLVL.

V and J are TRBV6-1 and TRBJ1-5; D is ambiguous. CDR1 MNHNS and CDR2 SASEGT come from the germline V gene. With 2 bases removed from V and 0 bases from J, the gap between germline ends came to 11 bases. The CDR3 is 16 residues long. The CDR3 DNA sequence: TGTGCCAGCAGTGAAATAGACGGTAATAGCAATCAGCCCCAGCATTTT. Translation: CASSEIDGNSNQPQHF.

The chain recombines TRBV6-5 with TRBJ1-2; D may be TRBD1 (6 bases). CDR3 length: 13 amino acids. Germline V gene data show CDR1 as MNHEY and CDR2 as SVGAGI. V was pared by 7 bases and J by 6 bases, with 15 bases between. CDR3 protein: CASKGEGAHGYTF. The CDR3 DNA follows: TGTGCCAGCAAGGGGGAGGGAGCACATGGCTACACCTTC.

The V and J genes are TRBV27 and TRBJ2-7, with 8 bases lining up with TRBD2. Germline V CDR1 and CDR2: MNHEY, SMNVEV (reference sequence). V shed 10 bases, J shed 4 bases, and the junction held 9 bases outside the gene matches. The CDR3 is 13 residues long. CDR3 DNA: TGTGCCACCTCCGGGACTAGTGGATACGAGCAGTACTTC. The encoded protein is CATSGTSGYEQYF.

The chain carries TRBV7-2 and TRBJ2-3; 13 nucleotides line up with TRBD2. Unmatched junction bases numbered 9, after V lost 6 bases and J lost 0 bases. CDR3 length equals 18 residues. Germline V lookup: CDR1 SGHTA, CDR2 FQGNSA. The CDR3 sequence is CASSPRTSGGSSTDTQYF. The DNA for the CDR3 is TGTGCCAGCAGTCCTAGGACTAGCGGGGGCTCTAGCACAGATACGCAGTATTTT.

The CDR3 spells CASSYGGSNEQFF. Written as DNA, the CDR3 is TGTGCCAGCAGTTACGGGGGGTCCAATGAGCAGTTCTTC. V gene TRBV6-6 combines with J gene TRBJ2-1; a weak D match, TRBD2 (6 bases). CDR1 is MNHNY, CDR2 SVGAGI, per germline (reference sequence). V lost 2 bases and J 6 bases, leaving 8 bases between the germline ends. This CDR3 has 13 amino acids.